The entry below describes one T cell receptor (beta chain). This sample was included in a study of blood T cell repertoires in COVID-19. Losses at the gene ends were 6 bases for V and 2 bases for J; bases not matched to a gene: 9. CDR3 size: 15 residues. Germline CDR1 SEHNR, CDR2 FQNEAQ (reference sequence). Original data processing: Reference gene primer amplification yielded estimated nucleated cell counts. Profiling relied on immunoSEQ multiplex PCR, and the TCRdb table lists in-frame clones only, not all of them. The D gene and trimming were derived from the DNA, and the V and J assignments and clone size from that table. The profile covers over 55,000 clones, with approximately 78% appearing a single time and about 3.8% taken by the ten largest.

The source of this sequence is a woman aged 40 to 50 with acute COVID-19. Input material: PBMCs or T cells enriched from blood (not recorded which). V usage is TRBV7-9 and J usage is TRBJ2-5; 7 bases line up with TRBD1. The CDR3 spells CASSPTGSDQETQYF. CDR3 coding DNA: TGTGCCAGCAGTCCGACAGGGAGCGATCAAGAGACCCAGTACTTC. Based on the CDR3 plus reference TRBV7-9 and TRBJ2-5, the full variable domain is DTGVSQNPRHKITKRGQNVTFRCDPISEHNRLYWYRQTLGQGPEFLTYFQNEAQLEKSRLLSDRFSAERPKGSFSTLEIQRTEQGDSAMYLCASSPTGSDQETQYFGPGTRLLVL.